These 28 T cell receptor beta chains were all obtained from the same sample, sequenced in a study of CD8 T cells in ankylosing spondylitis. Study-level points and caveats: For ankylosing spondylitis blood, a TCR beta motif of 7 to 9 highly homologous variants appeared characteristic.

TCRdb reanalysed the 5' RACE reads using MiXCR and keeps one entry per CDR3 protein. The sample lists 500,000 or so distinct CDR3 sequences; roughly 5.2% were seen once. No antigen is known for these receptors. The sample consisted of blood, either unsorted or a sorted T cell fraction (not recorded which). The receptors derive from a male donor with ankylosing spondylitis.

This clonotype was picked up many times. The chain has TRBV29-1 and TRBJ1-3; a weak D match, TRBD1 (5 bases). Germline V lookup: CDR1 SQVTM, CDR2 ANQGSEA. V dropped 5 bases and J dropped 0 bases, with 14 bases sitting between them. The CDR3 spans 15 residues. DNA for the CDR3: TGCAGCGTTTCTGGGACCCAGAGCTCTGGAAACACCATATATTTT. Translation: CSVSGTQSSGNTIYF.

This clonotype has ten or more counts. The chain links TRBV10-3 to TRBJ2-1; D is uncertain. The germline gives CDR1 ENHRY, CDR2 SYGVKD. Trimming removed 2 bases from V and 3 bases from J, with 5 bases in between. The CDR3 length is 13 residues. Written as DNA, the CDR3 is TGTGCCATCAGTGAGATGGGCTACAATGAGCAGTTCTTC. Its translation is CAISEMGYNEQFF.

CDR3 residues: CATSDLQGGGDEQFF. DNA of the CDR3: TGTGCCACCAGTGATTTGCAAGGGGGTGGGGATGAGCAGTTCTTC. The J gene is TRBJ2-1, the V gene TRBV24-1; tentatively, D is TRBD1 (6 bases). Germline V gene lookup returns CDR1 KGHDR and CDR2 SFDVKD. The CDR3 has 15 residues. V lost 0 bases, J lost 8 bases, and 13 bases lay in between.

This clonotype was picked up many times. The chain links TRBV29-1 to TRBJ2-7; D is uncertain. Trimming left V 7 bases short and J 6 bases short, with 25 bases between. This CDR3 spans 15 amino acids. CDR1 is SQVTM, CDR2 ANQGSEA, per germline. The CDR3 coding sequence is TGCAGCGCCGCCGATGGTTTCTTGGCACTACGCGAGCAGTACTTC. This gives the protein CSAADGFLALREQYF.

This clonotype was found many times. The V gene is TRBV10-1, the J gene TRBJ2-2; 10 positions match TRBD2. With 7 bases clipped from V and 4 bases from J, the junction kept 0 bases outside the gene matches. The CDR3 runs to 13 residues. CDR1 WNHNN and CDR2 SYGVQD come from the germline V gene (reference sequence). The CDR3 here is CASKRGGTGELFF. CDR3 coding DNA: TGCGCCAGCAAGCGGGGGGGCACCGGGGAGCTGTTTTTT.

The table lists this clonotype with many counts. The chain links TRBV7-9 to TRBJ2-1; 8 bases align to TRBD1. The junction had 10 bases not matched to a gene; V was cut back by 6 bases and J by 12 bases. The CDR3 is 13 residues long. Germline V gene sequence: CDR1 SEHNR, CDR2 FQNEAQ (reference sequence). CDR3 protein: CASSSGTGAGQFF. In nucleotides, the CDR3 is TGTGCCAGCAGTTCCGGGACAGGTGCGGGGCAGTTCTTC. The whole variable domain, filled in from reference TRBV7-9 and TRBJ2-1, reads DTGVSQNPRHKITKRGQNVTFRCDPISEHNRLYWYRQTLGQGPEFLTYFQNEAQLEKSRLLSDRFSAERPKGSFSTLEIQRTEQGDSAMYLCASSSGTGAGQFFGPGTRLTVL.

This clonotype was observed a handful of times. A read error may explain this, as a much larger clone is one base away. The chain is built from TRBV10-3 and TRBJ1-1, with 7 bases identical to TRBD1. The CDR3 contains 15 residues. Germline V gene data show CDR1 as ENHRY and CDR2 as SYGVKD. CDR3 protein: CASSGRGQSYTEAFF. The DNA for the CDR3 is TGTGCCAGCAGTGGGAGGGGACAGAGTTACACTGAAGCTTTCTTT.

This clonotype was seen many times. V and J are TRBV15 and TRBJ1-2; unclear D gene. CDR1 and CDR2 (germline): LNHNV, YYDKDF (reference sequence). The CDR3 extends over 12 amino acids. V shed 1 base and J shed 7 bases, with 7 bases lying between them. The CDR3 is CATSRVGLGYTF. CDR3 nucleotide sequence: TGTGCCACCAGCAGAGTAGGGCTTGGCTACACCTTC.

This clonotype was counted many times. The chain is built from TRBV29-1 and TRBJ1-1, with TRBD1 matching 10 bases. From germline, CDR1 is SQVTM and CDR2 ANQGSEA. The V gene end was trimmed by 5 bases and the J gene end by 6 bases; junction bases not matched to a gene: 3. The CDR3 runs 12 residues. DNA of the CDR3: TGCAGCGTTTCAGACAGGGGGCCTGAAGCTTTCTTT. The encoded protein is CSVSDRGPEAFF. Combining the CDR3 with reference TRBV29-1 and TRBJ1-1 gives the whole variable domain SAVISQKPSRDICQRGTSLTIQCQVDSQVTMMFWYRQQPGQSLTLIATANQGSEATYESGFVIDKFPISRPNLTFSTLTVSNMSPEDSSIYLCSVSDRGPEAFFGQGTRLTVV.

This clonotype came up many times. The chain employs TRBV5-1 and TRBJ2-3; 9 positions agree with TRBD1. Germline CDR1 reads SGHRS; CDR2 reads YFSETQ. The CDR3 is 15 amino acids. V was clipped by 3 bases and J by 4 bases; unmatched bases: 6. CDR3 in DNA: TGCGCCAGCAGCTCACAGGGGGCCCAGCCAGATACGCAGTATTTT. Amino acid sequence: CASSSQGAQPDTQYF.

The chain joins TRBV7-9 to TRBJ2-5; unclear D gene. Germline V CDR1 and CDR2: SEHNR, FQNEAQ (reference sequence). The CDR3 totals 14 residues. Trimming pared 5 bases from V and 5 bases from J, leaving 15 bases between. The CDR3 is CASSPGGPWETQYF. The CDR3, as DNA: TGTGCCAGCAGCCCCGGCGGCCCCTGGGAGACCCAGTACTTC.

In its sample, this clonotype was seen many times. The CDR3 loop reads CASSVTSYSYEQYF. The CDR3 DNA reads TGTGCCAGCAGCGTTACTAGCTACTCCTACGAGCAGTACTTC. The chain has TRBV9 and TRBJ2-7; D perhaps matches TRBD2 (6 bases). CDR3 length: 14 amino acids. Trimming removed 2 bases at V and 0 bases at J, with 9 bases between. Germline CDR1 and CDR2: SGDLS and YYNGEE.

This clonotype showed up many times. The chain recombines TRBV7-2 with TRBJ2-7; TRBD1 agrees at 8 bases. From germline, CDR1 is SGHTA and CDR2 FQGNSA. The CDR3 runs 17 residues. V lost 5 bases to trimming and J lost 4 bases; unmatched junction nucleotides: 16. CDR3 in amino acids: CASSNYLVGQVSYEQYF. In DNA, the CDR3 is TGTGCCAGCAGCAATTACCTAGTGGGACAGGTGTCGTACGAGCAGTACTTC.

Regarding this clonotype: The junction departs from the called germline gene at one end, perhaps through a read error. The chain recombines TRBV12-3 or TRBV12-4 with TRBJ2-5; D unresolved. CDR3 size: 17 residues. CDR3 sequence reads: CACSLTLAGRLEETQYF. CDR3 DNA: TGTGCCTGCAGTTTAACTCTGGCCGGACGTTTAGAGGAGACCCAGTACTTC.

This clonotype was detected many times. The chain couples TRBV29-1 to TRBJ1-2; D is ambiguous. Germline V gene data show CDR1 as SQVTM and CDR2 as ANQGSEA. Trimming took off 3 bases at V and 8 bases at J, with 16 bases between the two ends. The CDR3 extends over 13 amino acids. The CDR3 bases are TGCAGCGTTGATAATGGAGGAGGCGGAGGCTACACCTTC. It specifies CSVDNGGGGGYTF.

The rearrangement links TRBV7-6 to TRBJ2-7, with D unresolved. The CDR3 contains 13 residues. Germline lookup yields CDR1 SGHVS and CDR2 FNYEAQ. Deletions cut 3 bases from V and 6 bases from J, with 12 bases between. CDR3 protein: CASSLNGQAEQYF. CDR3 DNA sequence: TGTGCCAGCAGCTTGAATGGGCAAGCCGAGCAGTACTTC. Full variable domain (outside the CDR3, taken from reference TRBV7-6 and TRBJ2-7): GAGVSQSPRYKVTKRGQDVALRCDPISGHVSLYWYRQALGQGPEFLTYFNYEAQQDKSGLPNDRFSAERPEGSISTLTIQRTEQRDSAMYRCASSLNGQAEQYFGPGTRLTVT.

The V and J genes are TRBV3-1 and TRBJ2-7, with unresolved D. V lost 1 base and J lost 6, with 7 bases in between. There are 12 residues in the CDR3. Germline CDR1 reads LGHDT; CDR2 reads YNNKEL (reference sequence). The CDR3 region is CASSQGKGEQYF. CDR3 DNA: TGTGCCAGCAGCCAAGGAAAGGGCGAGCAGTACTTC.

The chain couples TRBV5-1 to TRBJ2-1; D might be TRBD2 (6 bases). V was trimmed by 5 bases and J by 11 bases, leaving 11 bases between them. The germline V gene has CDR1 SGHRS and CDR2 YFSETQ. The length of the CDR3 is 11 residues. Here the CDR3 DNA reads TGCGCCAGCAGGTACGGGACTCAGCAGTTCTTC. This sequence encodes CASRYGTQQFF. The full variable domain, rest sourced from reference TRBV5-1 and TRBJ2-1, is KAGVTQTPRYLIKTRGQQVTLSCSPISGHRSVSWYQQTPGQGLQFLFEYFSETQRNKGNFPGRFSGRQFSNSRSEMNVSTLELGDSALYLCASRYGTQQFFGPGTRLTVL.

This clonotype was seen ten or more times. The V and J genes are TRBV20-1 and TRBJ2-3; TRBD2 agrees at 7 bases. V was clipped by 4 bases and J by 4 bases; unmatched bases: 2. The CDR3 runs 12 residues. Per the germline V gene, CDR1 is DFQATT and CDR2 is SNEGSKA (reference sequence). The CDR3 loop reads CSATGGSDTQYF. The CDR3 coding sequence is TGCAGTGCTACGGGGGGTTCAGATACGCAGTATTTT.

In this sample, this clonotype turned up many times. The chain combines TRBV7-2 with TRBJ2-3; unclear D gene. V lost 0 bases to trimming and J lost 0 bases, with 19 bases between them. Germline V gene sequence: CDR1 SGHTA, CDR2 FQGNSA. This CDR3 is built from 19 residues. CDR3 DNA sequence: TGTGCCAGCAGCTTAGCGCATCCTGACTTTATTATGAGCACAGATACGCAGTATTTT. Translating it yields CASSLAHPDFIMSTDTQYF.

This chain uses TRBV4-1 with TRBJ1-2; D gene uncertain. Germline CDR1 is MGHRA and CDR2 is YSYEKL. The CDR3 length is 14 residues. V was cut by 5 bases and J by 5 bases, with 15 bases left in between. In nucleotides, the CDR3 is TGCGCCAGCAGCTCTCGACTGGGATTATATGGCTACACCTTC. It is translated as CASSSRLGLYGYTF.

This clonotype has only a few counts. The chain joins TRBV5-1 to TRBJ2-1; maybe TRBD2 (6 bases). Germline loops: CDR1 SGHRS, CDR2 YFSETQ. This CDR3 has 13 residues. The V gene lost 4 bases and the J gene lost 3 bases, with 8 bases spanning the gap. CDR3 coding DNA: TGCGCCAGCAGCCCGGACTACTACAATGAGCAGTTCTTC. Protein sequence: CASSPDYYNEQFF.

This clonotype appeared many times. The chain is built from TRBV6-2 or TRBV6-3 and TRBJ1-6; 7 bases are a match to TRBD1. Germline V gives CDR1 MNHEY, CDR2 SVGEGT. Trimming cost V 8 bases and J 10 bases; bases outside gene matches: 8. The CDR3 runs 13 residues. CDR3 sequence: CASVRQGNSPLHF. The CDR3 DNA is TGTGCCAGCGTCCGACAGGGCAACTCACCCCTCCACTTT.

The rearrangement joins TRBV6-1 to TRBJ2-7, with D unresolved. CDR3 length equals 13 residues. CDR1 is MNHNS and CDR2 is SASEGT in the germline V gene. The V gene lost 7 bases and the J gene lost 2 bases, with 12 bases spanning the gap. The CDR3 protein is CASIHGGTYEQYF. CDR3 in DNA: TGTGCCAGCATTCACGGCGGTACCTACGAGCAGTACTTC.

This clonotype showed up many times. The rearrangement links TRBV5-1 to TRBJ2-3, with 9 bases identical to TRBD2. J was trimmed by 1 base and V by 2 bases; bases with no gene match: 5. Germline CDR1 is SGHRS and CDR2 is YFSETQ. The CDR3 runs 16 residues. In DNA form, the CDR3 reads TGCGCCAGCAGCTTTAATAGCGGGAGCGGCACAGATACGCAGTATTTT. As protein: CASSFNSGSGTDTQYF.

This clonotype was counted at least ten times. J is TRBJ2-5 and V is TRBV29-1; no clear D. V was pared by 6 bases and J by 1 base, with 15 bases between. Looked up from germline, CDR1 is SQVTM and CDR2 is ANQGSEA. This CDR3 has 14 residues. The CDR3 is CSVRLRRSQETQYF. Written as DNA, the CDR3 is TGCAGCGTCCGTCTAAGACGGAGCCAAGAGACCCAGTACTTC. Together with reference TRBV29-1 and TRBJ2-5, the CDR3 gives the full variable domain: SAVISQKPSRDICQRGTSLTIQCQVDSQVTMMFWYRQQPGQSLTLIATANQGSEATYESGFVIDKFPISRPNLTFSTLTVSNMSPEDSSIYLCSVRLRRSQETQYFGPGTRLLVL.

V and J are TRBV29-1 and TRBJ1-1, with D unresolved. The CDR3 totals 13 residues. Germline CDR1 reads SQVTM; CDR2 reads ANQGSEA. Between the trimmed V and J ends, which lost 4 bases and 5 bases, there was a span of 14 bases. The CDR3 sequence: CSVARPAGTEAFF. The CDR3 DNA reads TGCAGCGTTGCCAGACCGGCGGGGACTGAAGCTTTCTTT.

This clonotype was seen ten or more times. V gene TRBV29-1 combines with J gene TRBJ2-3; the D is unclear. Germline loops: CDR1 SQVTM, CDR2 ANQGSEA. V lost 2 bases to trimming and J lost 1 base, with 16 bases between them. This CDR3 comprises 16 residues. The CDR3 region is CSVESPRPRRTDTQYF. The CDR3 DNA follows: TGCAGCGTTGAATCCCCCAGGCCCCGCCGCACAGATACGCAGTATTTT.